The text below deals with one TCR beta chain. As yet, its antigen is unknown. This sample is drawn from a study of T cell clonotyping in hematopoietic cell transplantation. On the study more broadly: Recipients' pretransplant samples followed cytoreduction. Overall study findings and caveats: Broader posttransplant TCR repertoire diversity was predicted by graft donor and pretransplant recipient Inverse Simpson Index values. Recipient TCR diversity dropped after transplant; expanded clonotypes rose from day 30 to 180.

V shed 1 base and J 7 bases; nucleotides not matched to a gene: 2. Germline lookup yields CDR1 MDHEN and CDR2 SYDVKM. This CDR3 is built from 13 residues. Time point defined: recipient sample about 28 days before transplant, after cytoreduction. Sequenced by immunoSEQ multiplex PCR; TCRdb stores in-frame clones only, minus some. The sample has approximately 80,000 clones, approximately 95% seen once; the top ten hold under 2%. This receptor was identified in a woman between 50 and 59 years old with acute myeloid leukemia. Some clones in this sample may be carry-over from other donors' samples. The sequenced sample was peripheral blood mononuclear cells, obtained before stem cell transplant. The rearrangement uses TRBV28 and TRBJ1-2; TRBD1 agrees at 8 bases. The CDR3 here is CASSLLTGAGYTF. In DNA, the CDR3 is TGTGCCAGCAGTTTATTGACAGGGGCTGGCTACACCTTC.